This T cell receptor (beta chain) was retrieved from a study of blood T cell repertoires in COVID-19. Measured with immunoSEQ multiplex PCR; TCRdb has only the in-frame clones, and not every one. Here the sample spans some 200,000 clones, around 80% being singletons. This TCR came from a woman aged 60-70 years who had recovered from COVID-19. What was sequenced was peripheral blood.

CDR3 amino acids: CASSTGRSSLAFF. The DNA of the CDR3 is TGTGCCAGTAGTACAGGGCGCTCGAGTTTGGCTTTCTTT. The V gene is TRBV19, the J gene TRBJ1-1; a possible D gene is TRBD1 (5 bases). The V gene lost 4 bases and the J gene lost 11 bases, with 17 bases spanning the gap. The germline gives CDR1 LNHDA, CDR2 SQIVND (reference sequence). CDR3 length: 13 residues. Full variable domain (missing parts from reference TRBV19 and TRBJ1-1): DGGITQSPKYLFRKEGQNVTLSCEQNLNHDAMYWYRQDPGQGLRLIYYSQIVNDFQKGDIAEGYSVSREKKESFPLTVTSAQKNPTAFYLCASSTGRSSLAFFGQGTRLTVV.